One sample yielded the 14 T cell receptor beta chains listed below, sequenced in a study of response to subunit inactivated influenza vaccine (dated by TCRdb to about 2018). Library generation was performed with RT-PCR. These reads were obtained on an Illumina HiSeq 2500. TCRdb ran its own pipeline on the public reads, namely fastp trimming at Q25 and MiXCR clone calling, and kept in-frame beta chains. CDR3 protein sequences are deduplicated, and each keeps its most common genes and DNA. In all, the sample holds 180,000 or so distinct CDR3 sequences, and approximately 12% of those were seen once. Of the sample, 25% to 35% is held by the ten largest clones. These data are also associated with another study on T cells expressing NK-cell markers. According to the second study: The TCR beta cDNA libraries were made using 5'RACE template switching, a step that added both a universal primer site and unique molecular identifiers.

The input for sequencing was CD8+ T cells sorted from PBMCs, taken approximately 12 days after vaccination. The source of these receptors is a middle-aged man who received an inactivated influenza vaccine. Donor details come from another sample of the same person, matched by shared clones.

CDR3 bases: TGTGCCAGCAGTTACTCGAGCGGGATCTCGCTGTTCTTC. Its protein product is CASSYSSGISLFF. V usage is TRBV6-2 or TRBV6-3 and J usage is TRBJ2-1, with 7 nucleotides matching TRBD2. J lost 15 bases, V lost 0 bases, and 8 bases had no gene match. The germline gives CDR1 MNHEY, CDR2 SVGEGT. This CDR3 is built from 13 residues.

This clonotype was seen more than once but under ten times. The V gene is TRBV10-1, the J gene TRBJ2-3, with TRBD1 identical over 7 bases. Germline CDR1 reads WNHNN; CDR2 reads SYGVQD (reference sequence). V lost 3 bases and J lost 11; bases outside the gene matches: 8. The CDR3 is 13 amino acids. DNA for the CDR3: TGCGCCAGCAGTGACCTAGGGGGCCGGGGGCAGTATTTT. It yields the protein CASSDLGGRGQYF.

This clonotype was seen a few times. V usage is TRBV7-8 and J usage is TRBJ2-5, with TRBD2 matching 15 bases. After removal of 4 bases from V and 1 base from J, the junction contained 4 bases not matched to a gene. This CDR3 is built from 17 residues. Looked up from germline, CDR1 is SGHVS and CDR2 is FQNEAQ. The CDR3 here is CASSYLGLAGGQETQYF. In DNA form, the CDR3 reads TGTGCCAGCAGCTATCTGGGACTAGCGGGGGGCCAAGAGACCCAGTACTTC. The full variable domain, its missing parts supplied by reference TRBV7-8 and TRBJ2-5, is GAGVSQSPRYKVAKRGQDVALRCDPISGHVSLFWYQQALGQGPEFLTYFQNEAQLDKSGLPSDRFFAERPEGSVSTLKIQRTQQEDSAVYLCASSYLGLAGGQETQYFGPGTRLLVL.

Many counts were recorded for this clonotype. This sequence joins TRBV6-5 and TRBJ2-5; D not resolved. The CDR3 length is 14 residues. Germline V CDR1 and CDR2: MNHEY, SVGAGI. The V and J ends lost 2 bases and 1 base respectively, with 8 bases between them. CDR3 nucleotide sequence: TGTGCCAGCAGTTACATAGAGACCCAAGAGACCCAGTACTTC. Translating gives CASSYIETQETQYF.

This clonotype was counted a few times. The chain uses TRBV6-2 or TRBV6-3 and TRBJ2-1; the match to TRBD2 covers 7 bases. This CDR3 contains 14 residues. V lost 5 bases to trimming and J lost 10 bases; unmatched junction nucleotides: 11. CDR1 MNHEY and CDR2 SVGEGT come from the germline V gene. DNA of the CDR3: TGTGCCAGCAGTAACGGGGGGACGTTTGAAGAGCAGTTCTTC. Its protein product is CASSNGGTFEEQFF.

In its sample, this clonotype was seen many times. The rearrangement links TRBV6-1 to TRBJ1-2; 10 nucleotides match TRBD1. Germline V gene lookup returns CDR1 MNHNS and CDR2 SASEGT. V trimming: 0 bases; J trimming: 5 bases; junction bases outside the gene matches: 0. This CDR3 is built from 14 residues. This CDR3 reads CASSEAGQGYGYTF. The CDR3 DNA reads as TGTGCCAGCAGTGAAGCGGGACAGGGGTATGGCTACACCTTC.

The gene calls are TRBV15 and TRBJ1-1, with 7 nucleotides matching TRBD1. Germline assignment: CDR1 LNHNV and CDR2 YYDKDF (reference sequence). J gave up 4 bases and V 4 bases, and 6 bases lay outside the gene matches. This CDR3 region has 14 residues. This CDR3 is CATSKVQGPTEAFF. For the CDR3, the DNA is TGTGCCACCAGCAAAGTACAGGGGCCCACTGAAGCTTTCTTT.

This clonotype was observed a handful of times. The CDR3 DNA is TGCAGTGCTAGAGGACGCCTGAGGGAGGGAGCCATTCAGTACTTC. It translates to CSARGRLREGAIQYF. The genes are TRBV20-1 and TRBJ2-4, with 7 bases lining up with TRBD2. Germline CDR1 and CDR2: DFQATT and SNEGSKA (reference sequence). The CDR3 consists of 15 residues. V was pared by 1 base and J by 9 bases, with 12 bases of the junction left unmatched.

This chain connects TRBV3-1 to TRBJ2-7; TRBD2 agrees at 7 bases. The CDR3 length is 16 residues. Unmatched junction bases numbered 9, after V lost 4 bases and J lost 0 bases. Germline CDR1 and CDR2: LGHDT and YNNKEL (reference sequence). Here the CDR3 reads CASSPSERDPSYEQYF. The CDR3 nucleotides are TGTGCCAGCAGCCCGAGCGAGCGGGACCCCTCCTACGAGCAGTACTTC.

J is TRBJ2-7 and V is TRBV27; D is perhaps TRBD1 or TRBD2 (7 bases each). Germline V gives CDR1 MNHEY, CDR2 SMNVEV (reference sequence). V lost 2 bases to trimming and J lost 5 bases, with 13 bases between them. The CDR3 is 14 amino acids. The CDR3 sequence: CASSLLTGRDEQYF. For the CDR3, the DNA is TGTGCCAGCAGTTTACTGACAGGGAGGGACGAGCAGTACTTC.

The table lists this clonotype with a few counts. The chain is built from TRBV27 and TRBJ2-1, with TRBD2 matching over 8 bases. The CDR3 loop spans 15 amino acids. Germline V gives CDR1 MNHEY, CDR2 SMNVEV (reference sequence). V lost 10 bases, J lost 0 bases, and 8 bases stayed unmatched. The CDR3, as DNA: TGTGCCACCCGGGAGGGGACTTCCTCCTACAATGAGCAGTTCTTC. Translating gives CATREGTSSYNEQFF.

This clonotype was recorded once. The chain carries TRBV2 and TRBJ2-7; D call uncertain. Germline loops: CDR1 SNHLY, CDR2 FYNNEI. V was trimmed by 6 bases and J by 4 bases, leaving 10 bases between them. The CDR3 contains 12 residues. The CDR3 here is CASSPNQYEQYF. DNA of the CDR3: TGTGCCAGCAGCCCCAACCAGTACGAGCAGTACTTC.

This clonotype appeared a few times. This chain connects TRBV28 to TRBJ1-3, with D unclear. The CDR3 spans 14 residues. The ends were cut back, 3 bases at V and 4 bases at J, with 10 bases in the middle. CDR1 MDHEN and CDR2 SYDVKM come from the germline V gene. The CDR3 protein is CASSLATDGNTIYF. The CDR3 DNA sequence: TGTGCCAGCAGTTTGGCGACGGACGGAAACACCATATATTTT.

This clonotype occurred a few times. The rearrangement links TRBV7-8 to TRBJ2-7, with D perhaps matching TRBD2 (5 bases). The germline V gene has CDR1 SGHVS and CDR2 FQNEAQ. Trimming removed 1 base at V and 3 bases at J, with 10 bases between. The CDR3 is 14 residues long. CDR3 DNA sequence: TGTGCCAGCAGCTTAGGTCGAGGGTACTACGAGCAGTACTTC. Protein product: CASSLGRGYYEQYF.